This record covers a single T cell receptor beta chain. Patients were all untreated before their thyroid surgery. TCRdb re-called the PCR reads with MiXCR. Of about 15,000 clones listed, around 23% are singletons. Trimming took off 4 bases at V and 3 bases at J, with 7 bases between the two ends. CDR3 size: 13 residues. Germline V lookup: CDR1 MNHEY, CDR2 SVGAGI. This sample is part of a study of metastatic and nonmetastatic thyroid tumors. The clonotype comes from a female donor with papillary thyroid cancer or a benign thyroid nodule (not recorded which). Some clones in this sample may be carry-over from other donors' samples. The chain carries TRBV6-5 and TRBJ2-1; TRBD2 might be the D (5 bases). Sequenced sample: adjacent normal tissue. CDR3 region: CASSSGDYNEQFF. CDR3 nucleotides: TGTGCCAGCAGTTCCGGGGACTACAATGAGCAGTTCTTC.